This T cell receptor beta chain was observed in a study of T cell responses to AZD1222 COVID-19 vaccine. Findings and caveats of the study: No day 14 peak samples; only post-peak repertoires were characterized.

Points on this clone: Its antigen is currently unknown.

Method: immunoSEQ multiplex PCR; TCRdb's copy keeps in-frame clones and lacks some. Of approximately 70,000 clones in the sample, around 88% were seen once. The CDR3 is 14 amino acids. The germline V gene has CDR1 SGHDT and CDR2 YYEEEE. The V and J ends lost 4 bases and 2 bases, in that order; junction bases with no gene match: 5. The V call is TRBV5-6, the J call TRBJ2-5, with 7 positions matching TRBD1. This clonotype was sampled from an adult who received the MenACWY meningococcal vaccine as a control. Sequencing used peripheral blood, obtained 28 days after the second dose of the MenACWY control vaccine. The CDR3 DNA follows: TGTGCCAGCAGCATCGTCAGGGGGCAAGAGACCCAGTACTTC. Translating it yields CASSIVRGQETQYF.